Following are 7 T cell receptor beta chains from one sample sequenced in a study of control samples from healthy donors and cancer patients. Here immunoSEQ multiplex PCR was the method, and the copy in TCRdb shows in-frame clones only, minus some. The profile shows 95,000 to 150,000 clones, roughly nine tenths of them singletons. Sequencing was carried out using blood. These receptors were taken from a young woman in good health.

This chain connects TRBV9 to TRBJ1-4, with TRBD1 matching 10 bases. V trimming: 0 bases; J trimming: 7 bases; junction bases outside the gene matches: 30. The CDR3 has 24 residues. Looked up from germline, CDR1 is SGDLS and CDR2 is YYNGEE. This chain's CDR3 is CASSVAVEGGQGKLTFQEGEKLFF. As DNA, the CDR3 is TGTGCCAGCAGCGTAGCTGTGGAGGGGGGACAGGGGAAACTAACTTTTCAAGAGGGTGAAAAACTGTTTTTT. The full variable domain, rest sourced from reference TRBV9 and TRBJ1-4, is DSGVTQTPKHLITATGQRVTLRCSPRSGDLSVYWYQQSLDQGLQFLIQYYNGEERAKGNILERFSAQQFPDLHSELNLSSLELGDSALYFCASSVAVEGGQGKLTFQEGEKLFFGSGTQLSVL.

This sequence joins TRBV12-3 or TRBV12-4 and TRBJ2-1, with a possible D match to TRBD1 (5 bases). The CDR3 sequence is 12 residues long. With 2 bases removed from V and 8 bases from J, the gap between germline ends came to 7 bases. The CDR3 bases are TGTGCCAGCAGTTTATCAGGGTATGAGCAGTTCTTC. Amino acid sequence: CASSLSGYEQFF.

V usage is TRBV19 and J usage is TRBJ1-1; D ambiguous. CDR1 and CDR2 (germline): LNHDA, SQIVND (reference sequence). CDR3 size: 12 residues. The V end lost 5 bases, the J end lost 0 bases, and 4 bases lay between the germline ends. The DNA of the CDR3 is TGTGCCAGTAGTCTTATGAACACTGAAGCTTTCTTT. This gives the protein CASSLMNTEAFF.

The rearrangement joins TRBV7-2 to TRBJ2-5, with TRBD2 matching 9 bases. V was pared by 5 bases and J by 5 bases, with 15 bases of the junction left unmatched. Looked up from germline, CDR1 is SGHTA and CDR2 is FQGNSA. This CDR3 has 17 amino acids. The CDR3 spells CASSQNPGGGGGETQYF. For the CDR3, the DNA is TGTGCCAGCAGCCAAAATCCAGGCGGGGGGGGTGGTGAGACCCAGTACTTC.

The gene calls are TRBV24-1 and TRBJ2-5; 10 bases line up with TRBD2. V was pared by 0 bases and J by 5 bases, with 17 bases of the junction left unmatched. Germline lookup yields CDR1 KGHDR and CDR2 SFDVKD. There are 20 residues in the CDR3. DNA for the CDR3: TGTGCCACCAGTGATTTGCTCGGGACTAGCGCGACAACCAGTGGGGAGACCCAGTACTTC. Its protein is CATSDLLGTSATTSGETQYF.

The chain uses TRBV6-6 and TRBJ2-3; D possibly corresponds to TRBD2 (5 bases). Germline V CDR1 and CDR2: MNHNY, SVGAGI (reference sequence). The CDR3 sequence is 16 residues long. Trimming took off 4 bases at V and 2 bases at J, with 16 bases between the two ends. The CDR3 DNA reads TGTGCCAGCAGTTCTAAGGCGGGCCCGAACACAGATACGCAGTATTTT. Its translation: CASSSKAGPNTDTQYF.

This clone was observed a single time. The chain employs TRBV6-1 and TRBJ2-2, with 10 bases identical to TRBD1. V dropped 3 bases and J dropped 8; count of bases not matched to a gene: 6. Germline V CDR1 and CDR2: MNHNS, SASEGT. This CDR3 region has 15 residues. The chain's CDR3 is CASSEGTGVGGELFF. The CDR3 DNA reads as TGTGCCAGCAGTGAGGGGACAGGGGTCGGGGGGGAGCTGTTTTTT.